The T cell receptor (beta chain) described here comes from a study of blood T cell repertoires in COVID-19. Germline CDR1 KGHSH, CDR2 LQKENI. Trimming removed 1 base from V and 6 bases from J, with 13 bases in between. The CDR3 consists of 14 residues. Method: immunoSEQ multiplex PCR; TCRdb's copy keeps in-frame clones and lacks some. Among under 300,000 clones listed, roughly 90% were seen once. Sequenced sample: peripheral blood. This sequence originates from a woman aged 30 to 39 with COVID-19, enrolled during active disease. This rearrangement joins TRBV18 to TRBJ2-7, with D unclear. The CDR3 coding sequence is TGTGCCAGCTCACCACTTCCCAATGAGCCCGAGCAGTACTTC. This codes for CASSPLPNEPEQYF.